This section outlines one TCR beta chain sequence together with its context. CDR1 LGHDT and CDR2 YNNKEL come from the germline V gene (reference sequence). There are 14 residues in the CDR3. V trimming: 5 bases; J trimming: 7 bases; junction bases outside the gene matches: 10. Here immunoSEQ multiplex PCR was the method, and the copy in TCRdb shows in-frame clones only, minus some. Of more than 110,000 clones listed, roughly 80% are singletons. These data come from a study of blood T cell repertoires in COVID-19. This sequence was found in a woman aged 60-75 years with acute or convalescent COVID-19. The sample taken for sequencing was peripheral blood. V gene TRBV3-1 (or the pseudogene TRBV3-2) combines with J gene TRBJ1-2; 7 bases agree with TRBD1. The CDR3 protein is CASSNPGGASGYTF. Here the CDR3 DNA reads TGTGCCAGCAGCAACCCAGGGGGAGCAAGTGGCTACACCTTC.